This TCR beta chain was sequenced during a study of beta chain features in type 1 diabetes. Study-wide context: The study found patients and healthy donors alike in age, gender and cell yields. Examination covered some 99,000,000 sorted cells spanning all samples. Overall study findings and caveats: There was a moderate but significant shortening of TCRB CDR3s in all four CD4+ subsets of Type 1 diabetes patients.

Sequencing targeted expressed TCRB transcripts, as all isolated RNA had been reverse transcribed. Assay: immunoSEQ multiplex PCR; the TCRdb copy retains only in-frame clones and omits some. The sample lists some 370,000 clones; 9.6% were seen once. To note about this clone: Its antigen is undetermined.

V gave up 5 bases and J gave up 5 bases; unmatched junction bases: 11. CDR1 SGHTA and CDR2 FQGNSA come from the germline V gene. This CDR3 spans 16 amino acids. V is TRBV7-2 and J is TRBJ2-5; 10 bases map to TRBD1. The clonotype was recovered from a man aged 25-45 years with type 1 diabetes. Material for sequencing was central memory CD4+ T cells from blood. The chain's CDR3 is CASSPERGQGSETQYF. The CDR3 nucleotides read TGTGCCAGCAGCCCCGAGCGGGGACAGGGGTCGGAGACCCAGTACTTC. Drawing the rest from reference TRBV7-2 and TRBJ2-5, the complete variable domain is GAGVSQSPSNKVTEKGKDVELRCDPISGHTALYWYRQSLGQGLEFLIYFQGNSAPDKSGLPSDRFSAERTGGSVSTLTIQRTQQEDSAVYLCASSPERGQGSETQYFGPGTRLLVL.